The source of this T cell receptor beta chain is a study of control samples from healthy donors and cancer patients. Produced via immunoSEQ multiplex PCR; TCRdb's table is partial and in-frame only. The table lists about 180,000 clones, almost 90% of them singletons. Material for sequencing was blood. The source is a woman aged 45-65 years in good health.

DNA for the CDR3: TGTGCCAGCAGTTCGGGACAGTTGAACACTGAAGCTTTCTTT. Translated: CASSSGQLNTEAFF. The chain couples TRBV28 to TRBJ1-1; TRBD1 matches at 7 bases. This CDR3 spans 14 amino acids. Germline V gene data show CDR1 as MDHEN and CDR2 as SYDVKM. J lost 0 bases, V lost 4 bases, and 2 bases had no gene match. The variable domain in full, with the rest retrieved from reference TRBV28 and TRBJ1-1, is DVKVTQSSRYLVKRTGEKVFLECVQDMDHENMFWYRQDPGLGLRLIYFSYDVKMKEKGDIPEGYSVSREKKERFSLILESASTNQTSMYLCASSSGQLNTEAFFGQGTRLTVV.